The 22 T cell receptor beta chains presented below share a single source sample, sequenced in a study of cytomegalovirus exposure and HLA in healthy donors. The study ran its PCR with 60 Vbeta and 13 Jbeta primers. Here immunoSEQ multiplex PCR was the method, and the copy in TCRdb shows in-frame clones only, minus some. The table records roughly 160,000 clones, approximately 88% of them present only once. Sequencing was carried out using PBMCs. The receptors here all came from a woman aged 25 to 39 in good health and CMV-seronegative.

The J gene is TRBJ2-3, the V gene TRBV2; 9 bases match TRBD1. The CDR3 is made up of 13 amino acids. Germline CDR1 reads SNHLY; CDR2 reads FYNNEI. J lost 5 bases, V lost 10 bases, and 7 bases had no gene match. CDR3 region: CAKGQGLQDTQYF. CDR3 coding DNA: TGTGCCAAGGGACAGGGACTCCAAGATACGCAGTATTTT.

The V and J genes are TRBV18 and TRBJ1-5, with TRBD1 matching over 7 bases. There are 14 residues in the CDR3. The germline CDR1 and CDR2 sequences are KGHSH and LQKENI. V shed 2 bases, J shed 7 bases, and the junction held 5 bases outside the gene matches. CDR3 nucleotide sequence: TGTGCCAGCTCACCAGGGGACAGCGAACAGCCCCAGCATTTT. Its protein product is CASSPGDSEQPQHF. The entire variable domain, with the rest obtained from reference TRBV18 and TRBJ1-5, is as follows: NAGVMQNPRHLVRRRGQEARLRCSPMKGHSHVYWYRQLPEEGLKFMVYLQKENIIDESGMPKERFSAEFPKEGPSILRIQQVVRGDSAAYFCASSPGDSEQPQHFGDGTRLSIL.

The chain uses TRBV5-8 and TRBJ1-5; possible D gene TRBD1, 6 bases. Per the germline V gene, CDR1 is SGHTS and CDR2 is YDEGEE. The CDR3 has 13 amino acids. V lost 6 bases and J lost 7, with 14 bases in between. The CDR3 sequence is CASNEGVGQPQHF. CDR3 in DNA: TGTGCCAGCAACGAGGGGGTCGGCCAGCCCCAGCATTTT.

The rearrangement joins TRBV5-1 to TRBJ2-1; a weak D match, TRBD2 (6 bases). Germline CDR1 and CDR2: SGHRS and YFSETQ. The CDR3 is made up of 12 amino acids. V lost 4 bases, J lost 8 bases, and 10 bases lay in between. CDR3 sequence (DNA): TGCGCCAGCAGCCGGACTACGGATGAGCAGTTCTTC. Its translation: CASSRTTDEQFF.

This rearrangement joins TRBV19 to TRBJ2-3, with 7 bases lining up with TRBD1. CDR3 size: 16 residues. Germline V gives CDR1 LNHDA, CDR2 SQIVND (reference sequence). Germline trimming cut 4 bases from V and 2 bases from J; bases unmatched to any gene: 9. As DNA, the CDR3 is TGTGCCAGTAGTAAACGACGACAGGGTATCACAGATACGCAGTATTTT. It translates to CASSKRRQGITDTQYF.

The rearrangement joins TRBV2 to TRBJ1-2; D unresolved. The germline gives CDR1 SNHLY, CDR2 FYNNEI. CDR3 length: 12 residues. Trimming cost V 5 bases and J 2 bases, with 6 bases left between them. The CDR3 bases are TGTGCCAGCAGTCCGGGAAACTATGGCTACACCTTC. Its protein product is CASSPGNYGYTF.

This clone turned up a few times. V gene TRBV6-5 combines with J gene TRBJ1-5; TRBD1 is a possible D gene (5 bases). Trimming took 6 bases from V and 2 from J, leaving 11 bases between them. Germline loops: CDR1 MNHEY, CDR2 SVGAGI. The CDR3 sequence is 14 residues long. For the CDR3, the DNA is TGTGCCAGCAGCAGCAGGGTTGGCAATCAGCCCCAGCATTTT. Its translation: CASSSRVGNQPQHF.

This chain uses TRBV5-1 with TRBJ2-5; perhaps TRBD1 as D (6 bases). Per the germline V gene, CDR1 is SGHRS and CDR2 is YFSETQ. The CDR3 is made up of 14 amino acids. Between the trimmed V and J ends, which lost 0 bases and 5 bases, there was a span of 11 bases. CDR3 residues: CASSLGQVFETQYF. CDR3 coding DNA: TGCGCCAGCAGCTTGGGACAGGTTTTTGAGACCCAGTACTTC.

V and J are TRBV7-9 and TRBJ2-7; D possibly corresponds to TRBD1 (5 bases). The V gene lost 1 base and the J gene lost 6 bases, with 13 bases spanning the gap. CDR3 length: 14 residues. Germline CDR1 and CDR2: SEHNR and FQNEAQ (reference sequence). CDR3 DNA sequence: TGTGCCAGCAGCTTAGAGGGCAGGGTGGGCGAGCAGTACTTC. It specifies CASSLEGRVGEQYF.

The V gene is TRBV21-1, the J gene TRBJ2-1; TRBD2, as called in the table, went unchecked against the DNA. TRBV21-1 is a pseudogene segment. CDR3 length equals 20 residues. This CDR3 is CASSKQELAVPTPRYNEQFF. CDR3 nucleotide sequence: TGTGCCAGCAGCAAACAGGAACTAGCGGTTCCCACCCCGAGGTACAATGAGCAGTTCTTC.

The chain uses TRBV5-8 and TRBJ1-2; D may be TRBD1 (6 bases). The CDR3 has 14 residues. The V and J ends lost 1 base and 5 bases respectively, with 12 bases between them. Germline V CDR1 and CDR2: SGHTS, YDEGEE. The CDR3 here is CASSLRGGAYGYTF. The CDR3 DNA reads as TGTGCCAGCAGCTTGAGGGGGGGCGCTTATGGCTACACCTTC. The variable domain in full, completed from reference TRBV5-8 and TRBJ1-2, reads EAGVTQSPTHLIKTRGQQATLRCSPISGHTSVYWYQQALGLGLQFLLWYDEGEERNRGNFPPRFSGRQFPNYSSELNVNALELEDSALYLCASSLRGGAYGYTFGSGTRLTVV.

The chain employs TRBV5-1 and TRBJ1-2, with 9 nucleotides matching TRBD1. V shed 5 bases and J 5 bases; nucleotides not matched to a gene: 10. Germline V lookup: CDR1 SGHRS, CDR2 YFSETQ. This CDR3 comprises 15 residues. The CDR3 DNA sequence: TGCGCCAGCAGGCCCGGGGACAGGGACCTTTATGGCTACACCTTC. Translated, it gives CASRPGDRDLYGYTF.

The chain recombines TRBV4-1 with TRBJ2-4, with D uncertain. CDR1 is MGHRA, CDR2 YSYEKL, per germline. The CDR3 totals 15 residues. The V end lost 0 bases, the J end lost 7 bases, and 13 bases lay between the germline ends. The chain's CDR3 is CASSQDVSARNIQYF. The CDR3 DNA reads as TGCGCCAGCAGCCAAGATGTCAGCGCGAGGAACATTCAGTACTTC.

The chain has TRBV2 and TRBJ2-7; D is undetermined. Germline V lookup: CDR1 SNHLY, CDR2 FYNNEI. The ends were cut back, 5 bases at V and 6 bases at J, with 8 bases in the middle. The length of the CDR3 is 11 residues. The CDR3 nucleotides are TGTGCCAGCAGTATCTTTTCCGAGCAGTACTTC. Its protein is CASSIFSEQYF.

In regard to this clone: The junction departs from the called germline gene at one end, perhaps through a read error. The J gene is TRBJ2-1, the V gene TRBV2, with D possibly being TRBD2 (5 bases). Germline CDR1 SNHLY, CDR2 FYNNEI. CDR3 length equals 11 residues. In DNA, the CDR3 is TGCATCAGCCGGGGATCTCGTGAGCAGTTCTTC. This encodes CISRGSREQFF.

The CDR3 DNA reads as TGCGCCAGCAGTGAGGCCGGGGGACTGCAAGAGACCCAGTACTTC. Its translation is CASSEAGGLQETQYF. The rearrangement uses TRBV10-1 and TRBJ2-5, with D tentatively TRBD2 (6 bases). The V end was cut by 2 bases, the J end by 2 bases, with 12 bases between. CDR1 is WNHNN and CDR2 is SYGVQD in the germline V gene (reference sequence). The CDR3 runs 15 residues.

The chain joins TRBV30 to TRBJ2-3; 10 bases fit TRBD1. Losses at the gene ends were 2 bases for V and 0 bases for J; bases not matched to a gene: 2. The CDR3 contains 15 residues. Germline V lookup: CDR1 GTSNPN, CDR2 SVGIG (reference sequence). CDR3 DNA sequence: TGTGCCTGGAGTAGGACAGGGGGTAGCACAGATACGCAGTATTTT. This translates into CAWSRTGGSTDTQYF.

This chain connects TRBV4-1 to TRBJ2-1; TRBD2 matches at 16 bases. Looked up from germline, CDR1 is MGHRA and CDR2 is YSYEKL. The ends lost 4 bases at V and 8 bases at J; junction bases unmatched: 2. CDR3 size: 15 residues. The CDR3 protein is CASSLGTSGGDEQFF. CDR3 bases: TGCGCCAGCAGCCTCGGGACTAGCGGGGGGGATGAGCAGTTCTTC.

The chain couples TRBV18 to TRBJ1-1; weak D call: TRBD1 (5 bases). V gave up 3 bases and J gave up 0 bases, with 23 bases separating them. The CDR3 loop spans 19 amino acids. Germline V lookup: CDR1 KGHSH, CDR2 LQKENI. The CDR3 nucleotides read TGTGCCAGCTCACCTCGGGTCATACTTTCCGACAGCATGAACACTGAAGCTTTCTTT. As protein: CASSPRVILSDSMNTEAFF. The full variable domain, rest sourced from reference TRBV18 and TRBJ1-1, is NAGVMQNPRHLVRRRGQEARLRCSPMKGHSHVYWYRQLPEEGLKFMVYLQKENIIDESGMPKERFSAEFPKEGPSILRIQQVVRGDSAAYFCASSPRVILSDSMNTEAFFGQGTRLTVV.

The chain carries TRBV7-9 and TRBJ1-6; TRBD1 aligns across 8 bases. Germline trimming cut 9 bases from V and 11 bases from J; bases unmatched to any gene: 9. CDR1 SEHNR and CDR2 FQNEAQ come from the germline V gene (reference sequence). This CDR3 is 13 amino acids long. The CDR3 DNA reads TGTGCCAGTGCCACGGACAGGGTACCACCCCTCCACTTT. It translates to CASATDRVPPLHF.

J is TRBJ1-6 and V is TRBV15; 10 bases fit TRBD1. The CDR3 spans 16 residues. Trimming at V came to 5 bases and at J to 10 bases, leaving 11 bases not matched to a gene. CDR1 LNHNV and CDR2 YYDKDF come from the germline V gene (reference sequence). This chain's CDR3 is CATSGIWGTGASPLHF. In DNA form, the CDR3 reads TGTGCCACCAGCGGAATCTGGGGGACAGGGGCGTCACCCCTCCACTTT.

The chain joins TRBV5-5 to TRBJ1-5, with D possibly TRBD1 on 5 matching bases. The CDR3 contains 16 residues. Germline CDR1 is SGHKS and CDR2 is YYEKEE (reference sequence). V lost 4 bases, J lost 0 bases, and 14 bases lay in between. The CDR3 coding sequence is TGTGCCAGCAGCCATTCGGGGGGAAATAGCAATCAGCCCCAGCATTTT. This sequence encodes CASSHSGGNSNQPQHF.